A selection of T cell receptor beta chains follows, all from one sample in a study of blood T cell repertoires in COVID-19. The table came from immunoSEQ multiplex PCR; TCRdb's copy has only in-frame clones and leaves some out. The sample includes approximately 170,000 clones, less than 90% of them seen just once. Sequenced: peripheral blood. The receptors originated from a man aged 25-45 years with acute or convalescent COVID-19. The CDR3 runs from the conserved cysteine through the conserved F or W. D genes are given only for firm matches. The listing skips clone size in some rows; elsewhere it reads once, few, many or a size class.

clone_size,j_call,v_call,d_call,cdr3_nt,cdr3_aa
once,TRBJ1-3,TRBV7-9,NA,TGTGCCAGCAGCTTAAGTTTCGCGGTTGGTGGAAACACCATATATTTT,CASSLSFAVGGNTIYF
once,TRBJ1-1,TRBV6-5,NA,TGTGCCAGCAGTTACTCAGGAGACAACACTGAAGCTTTCTTT,CASSYSGDNTEAFF
once,TRBJ2-5,TRBV6-5,NA,TGTGCCAGCAGTTATCAAGCCGGGGGACAAGAGACCCAGTACTTC,CASSYQAGGQETQYF
NA,TRBJ1-4,TRBV5-1,NA,TGCGCCAGCAGCTTAGGGGGAACTAATGAAAAACTGTTTTTT,CASSLGGTNEKLFF
NA,TRBJ2-3,TRBV5-1,NA,TGCGCCAGCAGCCGCAAGGGCGCGGCGGGCCTCACAGATACGCAGTATTTT,CASSRKGAAGLTDTQYF
NA,TRBJ1-1,TRBV30,NA,TGTGCCTGGAGGGGAGGGCAGGGAAACACTGAAGCTTTCTTT,CAWRGGQGNTEAFF
NA,TRBJ1-1,TRBV12-3/TRBV12-4,NA,TGTGCCAGCGCGGAACTCCAGAACACTGAAGCTTTCTTT,CASAELQNTEAFF
NA,TRBJ1-3,TRBV5-1,NA,TGCGCCAGCAGCGGGGACATCGGGGACACCATATATTTT,CASSGDIGDTIYF
NA,TRBJ2-7,TRBV7-6,TRBD1,TGTGCCAGCAGTTCCGGACAGGGTATCTACGAGCAGTACTTC,CASSSGQGIYEQYF
NA,TRBJ2-7,TRBV6-5,NA,TGTGCCAGCAGTCCGACGGCCCTGGGCCCCTACGAGCAGTACTTC,CASSPTALGPYEQYF
NA,TRBJ1-3,TRBV2,NA,TGTGCCAGCAGAGTAGAATTAGGAAACACCATATATTTT,CASRVELGNTIYF
once,TRBJ2-5,TRBV5-1,NA,TGCGCCAGCAGCGCTAACAGCCTCCCCCAAGAGACCCAGTACTTC,CASSANSLPQETQYF
NA,TRBJ1-2,TRBV6-5,NA,TGTGCCAGCAGTTATTCATTAGGAGTTGGTGGCTACACCTTC,CASSYSLGVGGYTF
NA,TRBJ2-5,TRBV7-3,TRBD1,TGTGCCAGCAGCCGACAGGGGAGGGAGACCCAGTACTTC,CASSRQGRETQYF
NA,TRBJ1-3,TRBV7-6,NA,TGTGCCAGCAGCTTGGGGGCGCAGGTCTCTGGAAACACCATATATTTT,CASSLGAQVSGNTIYF
NA,TRBJ2-7,TRBV27,TRBD1,TGTGCCAGCAGTTTCACAGGGGGGCGCTACGAGCAGTACTTC,CASSFTGGRYEQYF
NA,TRBJ2-5,TRBV7-3,TRBD2,TGTGCCAGCAGCCCCCGACTAGCGGGCCACACGGAGACCCAGTACTTC,CASSPRLAGHTETQYF
NA,TRBJ2-7,TRBV2,TRBD2,TGTGCCAGCACATTCCCGGAGGTACTAAGGACTAGCGGGAGGGCCGCCTACGAGCAGTACTTC,CASTFPEVLRTSGRAAYEQYF
NA,TRBJ2-7,TRBV29-1,TRBD1,TGCAGCGTGGACGACAGGGGAGACGAGCAGTACTTC,CSVDDRGDEQYF
NA,TRBJ2-3,TRBV10-2,TRBD2,TGCGCCAGCAGTGAGCCCAGCGGGGGAAAATCCATGGGCACAGATACGCAGTATTTT,CASSEPSGGKSMGTDTQYF
NA,TRBJ1-1,TRBV6-4,TRBD1,TGTGCCACTAGAGAACAGGGGAAGGCTGAAGCTTTCTTT,CATREQGKAEAFF
NA,TRBJ2-3,TRBV28,NA,TGTGCCAGCAGTCGATATGGGGGGACAGATACGCAGTATTTT,CASSRYGGTDTQYF
NA,TRBJ2-1,TRBV6-5,TRBD1,TGTGCCAGCAGTCGACAGGGGGCGGATGAGCAGTTCTTC,CASSRQGADEQFF
NA,TRBJ1-2,TRBV20-1,NA,TGCAGTGCGGGAGGGGTGATTGGCTACACCTTC,CSAGGVIGYTF
few,TRBJ2-7,TRBV30,TRBD2,TGTGCCTGGAATCGGGGTAGCGGGGCCGGGCAGTACTTC,CAWNRGSGAGQYF
NA,TRBJ1-6,TRBV20-1,NA,TGCAGTGCTAGTTTTCCGGGAATCAATTCACCCCTCCACTTT,CSASFPGINSPLHF
NA,TRBJ2-3,TRBV5-1,NA,TGCGCCAGCAGCCCCCAGGGAAGCACAGATACGCAGTATTTT,CASSPQGSTDTQYF
NA,TRBJ2-1,TRBV20-1,NA,TGCAGTGCTAGTAGTGTACTTAGCTCCTACAATGAGCAGTTCTTC,CSASSVLSSYNEQFF
NA,TRBJ1-5,TRBV5-1,NA,TGCGCCAGCAGCTTGGGGGGAGGCAATCAGCCCCAGCATTTT,CASSLGGGNQPQHF
NA,TRBJ2-2,TRBV11-1,TRBD2,TGTGCCAGCAGCTTCTTACTAGCGGGTACCGGGGAGCTGTTTTTT,CASSFLLAGTGELFF
NA,TRBJ2-7,TRBV3-1/TRBV3-2,NA,TGTGCCAGCAGCCCGACGGGGATTGACTACGAGCAGTACTTC,CASSPTGIDYEQYF
few,TRBJ1-4,TRBV18,TRBD1,TGTGCCAGCTCACCTACAGGGGCTAATGAAAAACTGTTTTTT,CASSPTGANEKLFF
NA,TRBJ1-2,TRBV6-5,TRBD1,TGTGCCAGCAGTTCGGGACAGGGAAGAGCAGTGGGCTACACCTTC,CASSSGQGRAVGYTF
once,TRBJ1-3,TRBV25-1,TRBD1,TGTGCCAGCACTCAGGGGGAGGTTTCTGGAAACACCATATATTTT,CASTQGEVSGNTIYF
NA,TRBJ2-7,TRBV25-1,NA,TGTGCCAGCAGTGGACCCGGGACTCACGCCTACGAGCAGTACTTC,CASSGPGTHAYEQYF
NA,TRBJ2-1,TRBV28,TRBD1,TGTGCCAGCAGTCCGAAGGGACAGGGGGTCTTGGATGAGCAGTTCTTC,CASSPKGQGVLDEQFF
NA,TRBJ2-7,TRBV5-8,TRBD2,TGTGCCAGCAGCTGGGGACTAGCGGGAGGAATTTCGAGTTACGAGCAGTACTTC,CASSWGLAGGISSYEQYF
NA,TRBJ2-3,TRBV5-1,TRBD1,TGCGCCAGCAGCTTACGGACAGGGACGAGCACAGATACGCAGTATTTT,CASSLRTGTSTDTQYF
NA,TRBJ2-7,TRBV7-3,TRBD2,TGTGCCAGCAGCTTTTCCGGGAGGCGCGAGCAGTACTTC,CASSFSGRREQYF
NA,TRBJ1-1,TRBV20-1,NA,TGCAGTGCTAGTATGGTATCAGGTGTCTTGTGGACTGAAGCTTTCTTT,CSASMVSGVLWTEAFF
NA,TRBJ1-3,TRBV4-1,NA,TGCGCCAGCAGCCGCAGCGGGGCCTCTGGAAACACCATATATTTT,CASSRSGASGNTIYF
NA,TRBJ1-2,TRBV10-3,TRBD1,TGTGCCATCAGTGAGTCGGGACAGGGGTTACATGGCTACACCTTC,CAISESGQGLHGYTF
once,TRBJ1-2,TRBV16,NA,TGTGCCAGCAGCCGAACGGGAGGAGGGGACTATGGCTACACCTTC,CASSRTGGGDYGYTF
NA,TRBJ2-7,TRBV30,NA,TGTGCCTGGAGCCCTAGTTTGGTTAACGAGCAGTACTTC,CAWSPSLVNEQYF
NA,TRBJ2-1,TRBV27,NA,TGTGCCAGCAGTTTCGGGACTCCTTCCTACAATGAGCAGTTCTTC,CASSFGTPSYNEQFF
NA,TRBJ1-4,TRBV9,NA,TGTGCCAGCAGCGTAGAATCCAGGGGCCGACTGTTTTTT,CASSVESRGRLFF
NA,TRBJ2-3,TRBV30,NA,TGTGCCTGGAATGACGGGGGGTTGGGGGCTACGCAGTATTTT,CAWNDGGLGATQYF
NA,TRBJ2-7,TRBV7-9,TRBD1,TGTGCCAGCAGCTTAGTATCACAGGGGGCGAGGGAGCAGTACTTC,CASSLVSQGAREQYF
NA,TRBJ1-1,TRBV19,NA,TGTGCCAGTAGACCTTATGACACCCCGGAGAACACTGAAGCTTTCTTT,CASRPYDTPENTEAFF
NA,TRBJ1-1,TRBV28,TRBD1,TGTGCCAGCAGTCGGGTGAGGGACAGGGCGACGAACACTGAAGCTTTCTTT,CASSRVRDRATNTEAFF
NA,TRBJ2-1,TRBV5-1,TRBD2,TGCGCCAGCAGCTCCCTAGCGGGAGTTGACAATGAGCAGTTCTTC,CASSSLAGVDNEQFF
NA,TRBJ1-2,TRBV6-1,TRBD1,TGTGCCAGCAGTGAAGCCCCCGACAGGGGTTATGGCTACACCTTC,CASSEAPDRGYGYTF
NA,TRBJ1-6,TRBV3-1/TRBV3-2,NA,TGTGCCAGCAGCCAAGTATGGGGCCATAATTCACCCCTCCACTTT,CASSQVWGHNSPLHF